The TCR beta chain under discussion was sequenced for a study of blood T cell repertoires in COVID-19. Study-level information: COVID-19 samples from acute and convalescent phases originated in the United States, Italy and Spain. PBMCs, B-cell-depleted T cells, or T cells were the source of the cDNA or gDNA that made up the material.

Methods used by the authors: By means of reference gene primer amplification, nucleated cell counts were estimated. The method was immunoSEQ multiplex PCR; TCRdb's version includes in-frame clones alone and lacks a portion of them. V, J and clone size are those of that table, while D and trimming were read from the DNA. The sample carries approximately 150,000 clones, 84% recorded once. The germline V gene encodes CDR1 SGHDN and CDR2 FVKESK. CDR3 size: 14 residues. Between the trimmed V and J ends, which lost 1 base and 6 bases, there was a span of 9 bases. The sequencing input was peripheral blood. The chain links TRBV14 to TRBJ2-2; D possibly corresponds to TRBD2 (5 bases). The origin of this receptor is a man aged 70-80 years with acute or convalescent COVID-19. This CDR3 is CASSQVLGAGELFF. The CDR3 coding sequence is TGTGCCAGCAGCCAAGTTCTCGGGGCCGGGGAGCTGTTTTTT. The whole variable domain, filled in from reference TRBV14 and TRBJ2-2, reads EAGVTQFPSHSVIEKGQTVTLRCDPISGHDNLYWYRRVMGKEIKFLLHFVKESKQDESGMPNNRFLAERTGGTYSTLKVQPAELEDSGVYFCASSQVLGAGELFFGEGSRLTVL.